This TCR beta chain was identified in a study of human T cells and chemical hapten exposure. Study information: TCR yields differed between samples (mainly from small differences in pooled library volume). Study-wide results and limits: Significantly more large CDR3 similarity clusters were formed by expanded TCRs than by controls. Alopecia in all donors means immunity may differ from healthy individuals.

TCRdb re-called the RACE reads with MiXCR, one entry per CDR3 protein. Of 110,000 or so distinct CDR3 sequences in the sample, 9% to 9.5% are singletons; the top ten hold about 3.4%. This clonotype was observed a handful of times. Antigen unknown. The time point: patch test 2, 6 weeks after DPC sensitization. Treatment denoted: therapeutic diphenylcyclopropenone sensitization with weekly scalp DPC. The clonotype was recovered from a middle-aged woman with alopecia areata. Some clones in this sample may be carry-over from other donors' samples. The material was whole blood, obtained in connection with sensitization to the hapten diphenylcyclopropenone (DPC).

The CDR3 coding sequence is TGCAGTGCTAGAAAGGACAGTGTCAATCAGCCCCAGCATTTT. This encodes CSARKDSVNQPQHF. The chain has TRBV20-1 and TRBJ1-5; maybe TRBD1 (6 bases). Germline V lookup: CDR1 DFQATT, CDR2 SNEGSKA (reference sequence). CDR3 length equals 14 residues. Trimming took off 2 bases at V and 3 bases at J, with 11 bases between the two ends.